The clone carrying this T cell receptor beta chain showed up many times. What it binds is unknown. The data stem from a study of CD8 T cells in ankylosing spondylitis. General study points: Earlier reports found some motif variants in synovial fluid and blood in reactive arthritis. Within ankylosing spondylitis blood, a TCR beta motif made up of roughly eight highly homologous variants appeared to be characteristic.

The CDR3 has 14 residues. Between the trimmed V and J ends, which lost 2 bases and 1 base, there was a span of 9 bases. Germline V gene lookup returns CDR1 SGHKS and CDR2 YYEKEE (reference sequence). TCRdb recomputed calls from the 5' RACE reads with MiXCR, one row per CDR3 protein. The sample includes about 240,000 distinct CDR3 sequences, roughly 10% of them seen just once. The receptor was derived from a male donor with ankylosing spondylitis or in good health (not recorded which). The V call is TRBV5-5, the J call TRBJ2-5, with D unclear. The sequenced sample consisted of blood, either unsorted or a sorted T cell fraction (not recorded which). The DNA of the CDR3 is TGTGCCAGCAGCTTAAGGGCAGCCCAAGAGACCCAGTACTTC. As protein: CASSLRAAQETQYF. Variable domain in full (rest from reference TRBV5-5 and TRBJ2-5): DAGVTQSPTHLIKTRGQQVTLRCSPISGHKSVSWYQQVLGQGPQFIFQYYEKEERGRGNFPDRFSARQFPNYSSELNVNALLLGDSALYLCASSLRAAQETQYFGPGTRLLVL.